This is a list of T cell receptor beta chains from one sample in a study of T cells in Graves' hyperthyroidism and ophthalmopathy. One entry per CDR3 protein results from TCRdb running MiXCR on the multiplex PCR reads. The profile shows 540,000 or so distinct CDR3 sequences, around a sixth of them singletons. The source material was blood. All receptors derive from a woman aged 30 to 39 with Graves' hyperthyroidism. Each CDR3 is given with its conserved first and last residue. The D gene is left open where the match is weak. Rows may omit the clone size; those that give it use once, few, many or a size class.

V,J,D,size,CDR3,DNA
TRBV7-9,TRBJ2-3,TRBD2,many,CASSLAEEADTQYF,TGTGCCAGCAGCCTAGCGGAGGAGGCAGATACGCAGTATTTT
TRBV28,TRBJ1-1,-,many,CASRPGGDGTEAFF,TGTGCCAGCAGACCCGGGGGGGACGGCACTGAAGCTTTCTTT
TRBV20-1,TRBJ2-1,TRBD2,-,CSATMGGGYNEQFF,TGCAGTGCTACCATGGGCGGGGGATATAATGAGCAGTTCTTC
TRBV9,TRBJ2-2,-,-,CASRATVSMGELFF,TGTGCCAGCAGGGCGACAGTAAGCATGGGGGAGCTGTTTTTT
TRBV4-3,TRBJ2-3,TRBD2,-,CASSLRTSGRDGTQYF,TGCGCCAGCAGCCTAAGGACTAGCGGGAGGGACGGTACGCAGTATTTT
TRBV15,TRBJ2-1,-,many,CATSTDSLAYNEQFF,TGTGCCACCAGCACGGACAGCCTGGCGTACAATGAGCAGTTCTTC
TRBV9,TRBJ2-7,-,-,CASSPGQSAHEQYF,TGTGCCAGCAGCCCAGGACAGTCTGCCCACGAGCAGTACTTC
TRBV20-1,TRBJ1-4,-,-,CSAPTGGSNEKLFF,TGCAGTGCTCCGACCGGGGGTTCCAATGAAAAACTGTTTTTT
TRBV5-4,TRBJ1-3,-,-,CASSLGSGVRDTIYF,TGTGCCAGCAGCTTGGGGTCAGGGGTGAGGGACACCATATATTTT
TRBV27,TRBJ2-7,TRBD2,-,CASSLGEGTYEQYF,TGTGCCAGCAGTTTGGGGGAGGGGACCTACGAGCAGTACTTC
TRBV2,TRBJ1-2,TRBD1,many,CASRNDRVGYGYTF,TGTGCCAGCAGGAACGACAGGGTTGGCTATGGCTACACCTTC
TRBV4-2,TRBJ2-4,-,few,CASSQDISPAAKNIQYF,TGTGCCAGCAGCCAAGATATTTCCCCCGCAGCCAAAAACATTCAGTACTTC
TRBV20-1,TRBJ2-5,TRBD2,few,CSAAGEETQYF,TGCAGTGCGGCGGGAGAAGAGACCCAGTACTTC
TRBV13,TRBJ2-2,TRBD1,many,CASSFDRVIPNTGELFF,TGTGCCAGCAGCTTCGACAGGGTAATTCCGAACACCGGGGAGCTGTTTTTT
TRBV6-1,TRBJ2-1,-,-,CASRRSVNEQFF,TGTGCCAGCAGGCGTTCCGTGAATGAGCAGTTCTTC
TRBV19,TRBJ2-1,TRBD2,-,CATYSGRENNEQFF,TGTGCCACCTATAGCGGGAGGGAGAACAATGAGCAGTTCTTC
TRBV7-9,TRBJ2-7,-,-,CASSFSVEVRRGEQYF,TGTGCCAGCAGCTTCTCGGTGGAAGTTCGTAGGGGCGAGCAGTACTTC
TRBV4-3,TRBJ2-7,-,-,CASSQEPDHTYEQYF,TGCGCCAGCAGCCAAGAGCCAGACCACACCTACGAGCAGTACTTC
TRBV27,TRBJ1-6,-,few,CASSLGVSNSPLHF,TGTGCCAGCAGTTTAGGAGTTTCCAATTCACCCCTCCACTTT
TRBV20-1,TRBJ2-7,TRBD2,many,CSAQSGTSVFEQYF,TGCAGTGCTCAATCCGGGACTAGTGTGTTCGAGCAGTACTTC
TRBV20-1,TRBJ1-5,-,-,CSARGSPSNQPQHF,TGCAGTGCTAGAGGAAGCCCTAGCAATCAGCCCCAGCATTTT
TRBV18,TRBJ2-7,TRBD2,few,CASSSTSGTAYEQYF,TGTGCCAGCTCATCGACTAGCGGGACGGCCTACGAGCAGTACTTC